What follows describes a single TCR beta chain. What it binds is unknown. This sample stems from a study of CD8+ T cells in alopecia areata. Looking at the study overall: The drug, tofacitinib, lasted 6 to 18 months, followed by 6 months off drug. General study points: Many expanded lesional clones stayed in scalp and blood while on tofacitinib. More clonal than normal scalp was lesional scalp, particularly alopecia totalis/universalis.

Treatment noted: oral pan-JAK inhibitor, 5-10 mg twice daily. Sequencing templates came from extracted RNA that was reverse transcribed into cDNA. Repertoires were generated with immunoSEQ multiplex PCR, while TCRdb's copy carries only in-frame clones and drops some. The sample has around 100,000 clones, under 60% seen once; the top ten hold 10% to 15%. The trim removed 4 bases at V and 3 bases at J, leaving 7 bases unmatched. This CDR3 spans 14 amino acids. CDR1 is SGDLS, CDR2 YYNGEE, per germline. V usage is TRBV9 and J usage is TRBJ2-7, with 7 bases that match TRBD1. Specimen: CD8+ T cells sorted from blood, collected at week 24, from a patient treated with tofacitinib. The sequence was collected from a human donor with alopecia areata. The chain's CDR3 is CASSPGDSHYEQYF. The CDR3, as DNA: TGTGCCAGCAGCCCAGGGGACAGCCACTACGAGCAGTACTTC.